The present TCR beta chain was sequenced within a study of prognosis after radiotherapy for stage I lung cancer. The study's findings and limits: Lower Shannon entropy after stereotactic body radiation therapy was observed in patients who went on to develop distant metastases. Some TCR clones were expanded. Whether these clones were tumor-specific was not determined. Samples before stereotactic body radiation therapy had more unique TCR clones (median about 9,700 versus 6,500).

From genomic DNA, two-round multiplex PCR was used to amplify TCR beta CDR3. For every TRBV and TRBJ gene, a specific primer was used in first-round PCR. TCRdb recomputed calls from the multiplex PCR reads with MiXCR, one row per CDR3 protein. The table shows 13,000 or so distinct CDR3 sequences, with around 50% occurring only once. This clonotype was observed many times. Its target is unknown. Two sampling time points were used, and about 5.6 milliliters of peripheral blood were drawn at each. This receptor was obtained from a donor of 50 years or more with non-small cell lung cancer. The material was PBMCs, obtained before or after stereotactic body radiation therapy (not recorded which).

The CDR3 DNA sequence: TGTGCCAGTCAACGATACGGGAACACTGAAGCTTTCTTT. Its translation: CASQRYGNTEAFF. The chain is built from TRBV6-1 and TRBJ1-1; no definite D call. This CDR3 is built from 13 residues. Deletions cut 9 bases from V and 1 base from J, with 12 bases between. CDR1 is MNHNS and CDR2 is SASEGT in the germline V gene.